Shown below are 5 T cell receptor beta chains from a single sample sequenced in a study of T cell repertoires in cytomegalovirus infection (dated by TCRdb to about 2019). TCRdb records Illumina HiSeq 1500 as the sequencer. TCRdb handled the public reads itself, with Q25 trimming in fastp and clone calling in MiXCR, and kept productive beta chains. CDR3 protein duplicates are merged, each entry listing the most common genes and DNA. This sample holds about 920,000 distinct CDR3 sequences; roughly 30% were observed only once. Clones ranked in the top ten supply more than 12% of the sample. The treatment or condition label, as the study defines it: in vitro stimulation with specific CMV peptide epitopes to enrich CMV-specific T cells. Their antigen targets remain unknown. The sample here was cultured CD8+ T cells from PBMCs, taken from culture after CMV antigen stimulation. The origin of the receptors is a human donor in good health (CMV status not recorded). Some clones in this sample may be carry-over from other donors' samples.

This chain links TRBV4-2 with TRBJ2-4, with TRBD2 matching 8 bases. Trimming took 0 bases from V and 8 from J; bases not matched to a gene: 12. The germline gives CDR1 LGHNA, CDR2 YNFKEQ. The CDR3 extends over 17 amino acids. CDR3 loop: CASSQDRVGGARDIQYF. CDR3 coding DNA: TGTGCCAGCAGCCAAGATCGGGTCGGGGGGGCGAGGGACATTCAGTACTTC.

This clonotype was seen a handful of times. J is TRBJ1-6 and V is TRBV7-6, with 8 bases that match TRBD1. CDR3 length: 16 amino acids. V lost 2 bases to trimming and J lost 7 bases; unmatched junction nucleotides: 7. Germline V gene sequence: CDR1 SGHVS, CDR2 FNYEAQ. CDR3 bases: TGTGCCAGCAGCTTAAGGCGACAGGGGAGGAATTCACCCCTCCACTTT. Protein: CASSLRRQGRNSPLHF.

CDR3 amino acids: CASSWMTGFGNQPQHF. CDR3 bases: TGTGCCAGCAGTTGGATGACAGGGTTCGGAAATCAGCCCCAGCATTTT. V gene TRBV28 combines with J gene TRBJ1-5; 7 bases line up with TRBD1. This CDR3 comprises 16 residues. V was clipped by 4 bases and J by 4 bases; unmatched bases: 10. Germline values: CDR1 MDHEN, CDR2 SYDVKM.

Points on this clonotype: A junction boundary mismatches the germline segment, possibly from a read error. The chain uses TRBV5-1 and TRBJ2-2; D is unclear. The CDR3 length is 15 residues. The germline gives CDR1 SGHRS, CDR2 YFSETQ. CDR3 loop: CVSSHQDLDPGELFF. The DNA for the CDR3 is TGCGTCAGCAGCCACCAGGACCTGGACCCCGGGGAGCTGTTTTTT.

This clonotype was seen many times. The chain recombines TRBV7-6 with TRBJ2-3, with 7 bases identical to TRBD1. After removal of 5 bases from V and 4 bases from J, the junction contained 12 bases not matched to a gene. The CDR3 runs 16 residues. The V gene's germline CDR1 is SGHVS and CDR2 FNYEAQ. CDR3: CASSHPTGKGADTQYF. The CDR3 region has the DNA TGTGCCAGCAGCCACCCGACAGGGAAAGGCGCAGATACGCAGTATTTT.